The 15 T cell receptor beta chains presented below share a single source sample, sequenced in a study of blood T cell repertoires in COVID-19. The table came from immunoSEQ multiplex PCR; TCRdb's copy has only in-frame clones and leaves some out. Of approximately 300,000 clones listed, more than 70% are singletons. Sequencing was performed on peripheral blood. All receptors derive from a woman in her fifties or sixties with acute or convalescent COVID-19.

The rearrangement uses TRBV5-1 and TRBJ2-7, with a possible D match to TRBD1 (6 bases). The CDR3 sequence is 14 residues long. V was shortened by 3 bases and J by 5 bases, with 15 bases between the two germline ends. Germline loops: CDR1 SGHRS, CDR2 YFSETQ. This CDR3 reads CASSSTGSRDEQYF. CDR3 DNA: TGCGCCAGCAGCTCCACAGGGAGTCGGGACGAGCAGTACTTC.

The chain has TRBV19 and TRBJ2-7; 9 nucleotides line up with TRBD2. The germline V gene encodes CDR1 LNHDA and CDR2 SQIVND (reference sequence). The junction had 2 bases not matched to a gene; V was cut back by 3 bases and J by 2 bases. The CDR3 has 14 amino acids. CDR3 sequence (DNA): TGTGCCAGTAGTATCGGACTAGCGACCTACGAGCAGTACTTC. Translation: CASSIGLATYEQYF.

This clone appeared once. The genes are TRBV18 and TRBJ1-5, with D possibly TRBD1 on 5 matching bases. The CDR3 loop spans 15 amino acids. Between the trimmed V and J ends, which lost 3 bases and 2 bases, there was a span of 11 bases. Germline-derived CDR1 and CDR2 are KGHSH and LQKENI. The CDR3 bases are TGTGCCAGCTCACCCCCGGGGGGGGGCAATCAGCCCCAGCATTTT. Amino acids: CASSPPGGGNQPQHF.

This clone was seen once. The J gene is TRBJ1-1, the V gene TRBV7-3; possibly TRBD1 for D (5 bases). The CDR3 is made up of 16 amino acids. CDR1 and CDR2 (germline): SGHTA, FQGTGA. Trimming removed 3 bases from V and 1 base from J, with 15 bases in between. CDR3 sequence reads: CASSLVPGLPNTEAFF. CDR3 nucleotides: TGTGCCAGCAGCTTGGTGCCGGGACTCCCGAACACTGAAGCTTTCTTT.

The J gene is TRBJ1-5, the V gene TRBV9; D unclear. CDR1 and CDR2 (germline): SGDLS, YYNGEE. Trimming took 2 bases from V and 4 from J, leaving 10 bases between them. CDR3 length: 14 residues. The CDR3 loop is CASSVGGQNQPQHF. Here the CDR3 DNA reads TGTGCCAGCAGCGTTGGAGGGCAAAATCAGCCCCAGCATTTT. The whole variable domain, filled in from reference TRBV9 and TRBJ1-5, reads DSGVTQTPKHLITATGQRVTLRCSPRSGDLSVYWYQQSLDQGLQFLIQYYNGEERAKGNILERFSAQQFPDLHSELNLSSLELGDSALYFCASSVGGQNQPQHFGDGTRLSIL.

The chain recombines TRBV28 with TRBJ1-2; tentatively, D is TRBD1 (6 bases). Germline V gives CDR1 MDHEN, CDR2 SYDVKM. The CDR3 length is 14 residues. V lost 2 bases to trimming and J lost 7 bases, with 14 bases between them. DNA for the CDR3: TGTGCCAGCAGTTTAGCAGGGGTTTCAGGTGGCTACACCTTC. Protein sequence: CASSLAGVSGGYTF.

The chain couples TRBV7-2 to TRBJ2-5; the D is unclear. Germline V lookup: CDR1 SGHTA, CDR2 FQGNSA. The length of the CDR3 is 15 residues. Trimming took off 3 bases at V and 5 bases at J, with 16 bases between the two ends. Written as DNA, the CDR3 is TGTGCCAGCAGCTTGGTCGGAGCAACCGGGGAGACCCAGTACTTC. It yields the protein CASSLVGATGETQYF.

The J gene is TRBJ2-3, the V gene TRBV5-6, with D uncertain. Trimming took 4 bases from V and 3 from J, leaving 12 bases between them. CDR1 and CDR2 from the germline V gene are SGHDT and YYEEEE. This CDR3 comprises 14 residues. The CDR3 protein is CASSRGSMTDTQYF. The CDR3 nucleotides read TGTGCCAGCAGCCGCGGAAGTATGACAGATACGCAGTATTTT.

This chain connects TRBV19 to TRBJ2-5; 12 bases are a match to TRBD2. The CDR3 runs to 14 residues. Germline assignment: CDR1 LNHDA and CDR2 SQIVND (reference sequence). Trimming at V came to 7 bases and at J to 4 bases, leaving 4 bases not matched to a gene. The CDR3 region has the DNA TGTGCCAGTACTAGCGGGAGGGCCGGAGAGACCCAGTACTTC. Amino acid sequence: CASTSGRAGETQYF.

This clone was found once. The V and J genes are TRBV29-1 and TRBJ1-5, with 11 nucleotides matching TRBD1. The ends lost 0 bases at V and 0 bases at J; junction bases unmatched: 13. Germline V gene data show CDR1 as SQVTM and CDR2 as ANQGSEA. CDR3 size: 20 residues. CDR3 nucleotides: TGCAGCGTTGAAGAAGGCGGGGACAGGGGGTCCCCGTATAGCAATCAGCCCCAGCATTTT. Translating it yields CSVEEGGDRGSPYSNQPQHF.

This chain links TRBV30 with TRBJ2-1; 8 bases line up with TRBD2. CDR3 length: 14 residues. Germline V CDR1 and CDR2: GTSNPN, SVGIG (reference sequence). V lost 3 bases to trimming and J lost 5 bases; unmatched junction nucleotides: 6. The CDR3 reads CAWSVAGTDNEQFF. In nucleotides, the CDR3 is TGTGCCTGGAGCGTAGCGGGAACTGACAATGAGCAGTTCTTC.

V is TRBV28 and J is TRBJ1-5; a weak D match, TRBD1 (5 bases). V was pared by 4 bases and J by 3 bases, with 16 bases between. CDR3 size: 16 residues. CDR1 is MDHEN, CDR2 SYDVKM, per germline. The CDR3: CASSSVIGVVNQPQHF. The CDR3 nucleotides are TGTGCCAGCAGTTCCGTGATAGGGGTAGTCAATCAGCCCCAGCATTTT. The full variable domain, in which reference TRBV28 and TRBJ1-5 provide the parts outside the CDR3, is DVKVTQSSRYLVKRTGEKVFLECVQDMDHENMFWYRQDPGLGLRLIYFSYDVKMKEKGDIPEGYSVSREKKERFSLILESASTNQTSMYLCASSSVIGVVNQPQHFGDGTRLSIL.

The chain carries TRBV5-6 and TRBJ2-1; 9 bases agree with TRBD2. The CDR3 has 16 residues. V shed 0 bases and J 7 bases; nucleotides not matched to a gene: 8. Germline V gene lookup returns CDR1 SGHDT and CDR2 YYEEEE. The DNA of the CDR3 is TGTGCCAGCAGCTTGGACATCGGCGGGAGGGGGAATGAGCAGTTCTTC. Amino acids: CASSLDIGGRGNEQFF.

CDR3 in DNA: TGTGCCAGCAGCCCTCCGGGACTAGCGGTCAAAGAGACCCAGTACTTC. Encoded protein: CASSPPGLAVKETQYF. The chain couples TRBV5-8 to TRBJ2-5, with TRBD2 matching 11 bases. Germline loops: CDR1 SGHTS, CDR2 YDEGEE. Unmatched junction bases numbered 8, after V lost 4 bases and J lost 3 bases. This CDR3 region has 16 residues.

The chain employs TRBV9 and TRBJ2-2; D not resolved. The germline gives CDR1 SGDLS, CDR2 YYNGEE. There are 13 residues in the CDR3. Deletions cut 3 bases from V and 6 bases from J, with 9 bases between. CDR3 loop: CASSAPTPGELFF. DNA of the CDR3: TGTGCCAGCAGCGCCCCTACTCCCGGGGAGCTGTTTTTT.